The 32 T cell receptor beta chains below all came from one sample that was sequenced in a study of T-cell reconstitution after alpha-beta-depleted transplantation in children. Unique molecular identifiers tagged the TCRbeta library. TCRdb ran MiXCR on the PCR reads and lists one entry per CDR3 protein. The sample holds 450,000 to 550,000 distinct CDR3 sequences, about an eighth seen once. The material was PBMCs, mostly from graft donor cells, obtained 180 days after TCRalphabeta/CD19-depleted stem cell transplant. These receptors came from a female patient aged 2-9 years who had a stem cell transplant for aplastic anemia, so the T cells may come from the graft donor.

This chain connects TRBV10-3 to TRBJ1-2; D is uncertain. The germline V and J ends were trimmed by 5 bases and 2 bases, with 3 bases remaining between them. The CDR3 extends over 11 amino acids. Germline V gene lookup returns CDR1 ENHRY and CDR2 SYGVKD. The CDR3: CAISQNYGYTF. The DNA of the CDR3 is TGTGCCATCAGTCAGAACTATGGCTACACCTTC.

The chain combines TRBV25-1 with TRBJ2-1; 7 nucleotides align to TRBD2. V shed 4 bases and J 5 bases; nucleotides not matched to a gene: 8. Germline CDR1 and CDR2: MGHDK and SYGVNS. The CDR3 has 15 amino acids. The CDR3 DNA reads as TGTGCCAGCAGTGTACGGCGGGAGATTGACAATGAGCAGTTCTTC. As protein: CASSVRREIDNEQFF.

In its sample, this clonotype was seen a few times. This chain connects TRBV27 to TRBJ2-7; 16 bases are shared with TRBD2. With V trimmed by 7 bases and J by 2 bases, 2 bases remained unmatched. The CDR3 length is 15 residues. The germline V gene encodes CDR1 MNHEY and CDR2 SMNVEV (reference sequence). The CDR3 region is CASKGLAGGTYEQYF. The CDR3 nucleotides read TGTGCCAGCAAGGGACTAGCGGGAGGGACCTACGAGCAGTACTTC.

In its sample, this clonotype was seen a few times. The CDR3 loop is CASSHRLAGGSQYF. The CDR3 DNA reads TGTGCCAGTAGTCATAGACTAGCGGGAGGTTCGCAGTATTTT. V and J are TRBV19 and TRBJ2-3; 13 bases are shared with TRBD2. Germline V gene data show CDR1 as LNHDA and CDR2 as SQIVND (reference sequence). V lost 5 bases to trimming and J lost 10 bases; unmatched junction nucleotides: 6. The CDR3 extends over 14 amino acids. Combining the CDR3 with reference TRBV19 and TRBJ2-3 gives the whole variable domain DGGITQSPKYLFRKEGQNVTLSCEQNLNHDAMYWYRQDPGQGLRLIYYSQIVNDFQKGDIAEGYSVSREKKESFPLTVTSAQKNPTAFYLCASSHRLAGGSQYFGPGTRLTVL.

This rearrangement joins TRBV29-1 to TRBJ2-7; D possibly corresponds to TRBD2 (5 bases). CDR1 is SQVTM, CDR2 ANQGSEA, per germline. Trimming took off 4 bases at V and 2 bases at J, with 12 bases between the two ends. CDR3 size: 13 residues. The CDR3 spells CSVVRTGPYEQYF. The CDR3 DNA sequence: TGCAGCGTTGTGCGGACTGGTCCCTACGAGCAGTACTTC.

This clonotype appeared a few times. The chain recombines TRBV5-5 with TRBJ2-7, with 8 bases that match TRBD1. V was clipped by 3 bases and J by 7 bases; unmatched bases: 12. The CDR3 extends over 15 amino acids. Per germline, CDR1 SGHKS and CDR2 YYEKEE (reference sequence). The CDR3 nucleotides read TGTGCCAGCAGCTGGGGGACAGGCGTAAGTGGGGAGCAGTACTTC. Its translation is CASSWGTGVSGEQYF.

Ten or more counts support this clonotype. The chain recombines TRBV14 with TRBJ1-1; D not certain. CDR3 length: 15 residues. The germline V gene has CDR1 SGHDN and CDR2 FVKESK. V lost 5 bases, J lost 0 bases, and 13 bases lay in between. CDR3 sequence reads: CASSSSGRMNTEAFF. CDR3 nucleotide sequence: TGTGCCAGCAGCAGTAGTGGGCGGATGAACACTGAAGCTTTCTTT.

This chain uses TRBV5-5 with TRBJ2-3; D is unclear. The V gene's germline CDR1 is SGHKS and CDR2 YYEKEE (reference sequence). The CDR3 totals 16 residues. Trimming took 0 bases from V and 3 from J, leaving 14 bases between them. CDR3 in amino acids: CASSLAWEIPTDTQYF. The DNA for the CDR3 is TGTGCCAGCAGCTTGGCCTGGGAAATCCCGACAGATACGCAGTATTTT.

This clonotype was picked up many times. The chain recombines TRBV12-3 or TRBV12-4 with TRBJ1-6; no reliable D call. There are 12 residues in the CDR3. Trimming stripped 1 base from V and 8 bases from J, with 3 bases between. The CDR3 region has the DNA TGTGCCAGCAGTTTAGGGCATTCACCCCTCCACTTT. Translation: CASSLGHSPLHF.

This clonotype was observed a handful of times. This chain joins TRBV19 and TRBJ1-6; possibly TRBD1 for D (5 bases). Germline V gene sequence: CDR1 LNHDA, CDR2 SQIVND (reference sequence). V lost 3 bases and J 8 bases, leaving 14 bases between the germline ends. This CDR3 spans 15 amino acids. The CDR3 reads CASSMEGREDSPLHF. In DNA form, the CDR3 reads TGTGCCAGTAGTATGGAGGGCAGGGAAGATTCACCCCTCCACTTT.

The V call is TRBV5-5, the J call TRBJ2-1, with 10 bases lining up with TRBD2. This CDR3 comprises 16 residues. Germline trimming cut 4 bases from V and 4 bases from J; bases unmatched to any gene: 8. In germline, CDR1 is SGHKS, CDR2 YYEKEE (reference sequence). The CDR3 region is CASSPVRTSGYNEQFF. CDR3 DNA sequence: TGTGCCAGCAGCCCAGTTAGGACTAGCGGATACAATGAGCAGTTCTTC. Together with reference TRBV5-5 and TRBJ2-1, the CDR3 gives the full variable domain: DAGVTQSPTHLIKTRGQQVTLRCSPISGHKSVSWYQQVLGQGPQFIFQYYEKEERGRGNFPDRFSARQFPNYSSELNVNALLLGDSALYLCASSPVRTSGYNEQFFGPGTRLTVL.

This sequence joins TRBV11-2 and TRBJ2-4, with 8 nucleotides matching TRBD1. V trimming: 1 base; J trimming: 7 bases; junction bases outside the gene matches: 21. The CDR3 spans 20 residues. Germline V gives CDR1 SGHAT, CDR2 FQNNGV. The CDR3 sequence is CASSLVPDSTGVSFRNIQYF. The CDR3 coding sequence is TGTGCCAGCAGCTTAGTACCAGATTCGACAGGGGTTAGCTTTAGGAACATTCAGTACTTC.

The V call is TRBV20-1, the J call TRBJ1-4; weak D call: TRBD1 (6 bases). V was shortened by 0 bases and J by 7 bases, with 15 bases between the two germline ends. From germline, CDR1 is DFQATT and CDR2 SNEGSKA (reference sequence). The length of the CDR3 is 15 residues. CDR3 in amino acids: CSARDRGGLVEKLFF. CDR3 in DNA: TGCAGTGCTAGAGATCGAGGGGGTTTGGTTGAAAAACTGTTTTTT.

The chain recombines TRBV19 with TRBJ2-1; no clear D gene. The CDR3 consists of 13 residues. Per germline, CDR1 LNHDA and CDR2 SQIVND (reference sequence). V dropped 3 bases and J dropped 4 bases, with 7 bases sitting between them. DNA of the CDR3: TGTGCCAGTAGTATGAGTTGGTACAATGAGCAGTTCTTC. Protein: CASSMSWYNEQFF.

The V gene is TRBV20-1, the J gene TRBJ2-7, with 13 bases that match TRBD2. The CDR3 spans 14 residues. The germline V gene has CDR1 DFQATT and CDR2 SNEGSKA (reference sequence). With 5 bases clipped from V and 9 bases from J, the junction kept 10 bases outside the gene matches. The CDR3 protein is CSAQTSGRPGGQYV. CDR3 DNA: TGCAGTGCTCAGACTAGCGGGAGGCCCGGGGGGCAGTACGTC.

On this clonotype itself: With a much larger clone just one base away, this may be a read error. The genes are TRBV7-6 and TRBJ2-7; 9 bases line up with TRBD1. The CDR3 runs 14 residues. Germline lookup yields CDR1 SGHVS and CDR2 FNYEAQ. V dropped 5 bases and J dropped 4; count of bases not matched to a gene: 6. CDR3 coding DNA: TGTGCCAGCAGCACCGGACAGGGGACGTACGAGCAGTACTTC. This gives the protein CASSTGQGTYEQYF.

This clonotype was seen a handful of times. This chain joins TRBV5-5 and TRBJ2-7, with 13 bases matching TRBD2. Trimming at V came to 3 bases and at J to 6 bases, leaving 6 bases not matched to a gene. The germline CDR1 and CDR2 sequences are SGHKS and YYEKEE (reference sequence). This CDR3 comprises 15 residues. CDR3 amino acids: CASSWWTSGSREQYV. For the CDR3, the DNA is TGTGCCAGCAGCTGGTGGACTAGCGGGAGTCGCGAGCAGTACGTC.

This clonotype was seen only a few times. The genes are TRBV12-3 or TRBV12-4 and TRBJ2-3; D may be TRBD1 or TRBD2 (6 bases each). The CDR3 runs 21 residues. V dropped 4 bases and J dropped 4 bases, with 33 bases sitting between them. CDR3 coding DNA: TGTGCCAGCAGTTCTAAAAACTCCGGGACTCCCGAGGGGGATCGTGCAGATACGCAGTATTTT. Its translation: CASSSKNSGTPEGDRADTQYF.

This clonotype has a handful of counts. The chain has TRBV7-2 and TRBJ2-7, with TRBD2 identical over 8 bases. V lost 0 bases to trimming and J lost 1 base; unmatched junction nucleotides: 5. The CDR3 runs 16 residues. The germline CDR1 and CDR2 sequences are SGHTA and FQGNSA. As DNA, the CDR3 is TGTGCCAGCAGCTTAGCCCAGCGGGAGCCTTCCTACGAGCAGTACTTC. This encodes CASSLAQREPSYEQYF.

This sequence joins TRBV5-1 and TRBJ2-7, with D perhaps matching TRBD1 (5 bases). V lost 4 bases to trimming and J lost 4 bases, with 9 bases between them. The length of the CDR3 is 12 residues. The germline CDR1 and CDR2 sequences are SGHRS and YFSETQ. The CDR3 spells CASSGGQYEQYF. The CDR3 DNA sequence: TGCGCCAGCAGCGGTGGACAATACGAGCAGTACTTC.

This clonotype has more than one count but fewer than ten. V usage is TRBV29-1 and J usage is TRBJ1-1, with 7 bases aligning to TRBD1. J was trimmed by 4 bases and V by 6 bases; bases with no gene match: 8. Germline V gene sequence: CDR1 SQVTM, CDR2 ANQGSEA. The CDR3 runs 13 residues. The CDR3: CSVGVGQSTEAFF. The CDR3 bases are TGCAGCGTAGGTGTGGGACAGAGCACTGAAGCTTTCTTT.

This clonotype was observed at least ten times. This sequence joins TRBV5-1 and TRBJ2-2, with D perhaps given as TRBD1 or TRBD2 (6 bases each). V was cut by 3 bases and J by 4 bases, with 19 bases left in between. The CDR3 totals 17 residues. In germline, CDR1 is SGHRS, CDR2 YFSETQ. CDR3 sequence: CASSWRTGAPGTGELFF. CDR3 DNA sequence: TGCGCCAGCAGCTGGAGGACGGGGGCCCCCGGCACCGGGGAGCTGTTTTTT. Together with reference TRBV5-1 and TRBJ2-2, the CDR3 gives the full variable domain: KAGVTQTPRYLIKTRGQQVTLSCSPISGHRSVSWYQQTPGQGLQFLFEYFSETQRNKGNFPGRFSGRQFSNSRSEMNVSTLELGDSALYLCASSWRTGAPGTGELFFGEGSRLTVL.

This clonotype was seen more than once but under ten times. The J gene is TRBJ2-1, the V gene TRBV7-8, with 7 bases aligning to TRBD1. V was pared by 1 base and J by 1 base, with 13 bases of the junction left unmatched. CDR1 SGHVS and CDR2 FQNEAQ come from the germline V gene. This CDR3 has 19 residues. The CDR3 DNA reads as TGTGCCAGCAGCTTAGGGGCGTGGCAAGGGGGCAATTCCTACAATGAGCAGTTCTTC. Translation: CASSLGAWQGGNSYNEQFF.

This clonotype was seen a few times. The chain combines TRBV20-1 with TRBJ2-6; tentative D call: TRBD1 (6 bases). This CDR3 contains 17 residues. V lost 6 bases to trimming and J lost 0 bases, with 18 bases between them. Germline values: CDR1 DFQATT, CDR2 SNEGSKA (reference sequence). The CDR3 here is CSARKQGPSSGANVLTF. CDR3 nucleotide sequence: TGCAGTGCCCGAAAACAGGGCCCGAGCTCTGGGGCCAACGTCCTGACTTTC.

This clonotype was found a few times. The gene calls are TRBV14 and TRBJ2-2; D is possibly TRBD1 or TRBD2 (5 bases each). Per the germline V gene, CDR1 is SGHDN and CDR2 is FVKESK. Trimming left V 5 bases short and J 3 bases short, with 10 bases between. The length of the CDR3 is 14 residues. The CDR3 sequence is CASSFRGYTGELFF. CDR3 sequence (DNA): TGTGCCAGCAGCTTCCGGGGCTACACCGGGGAGCTGTTTTTT. The full variable domain, with the rest looked up from reference TRBV14 and TRBJ2-2, is EAGVTQFPSHSVIEKGQTVTLRCDPISGHDNLYWYRRVMGKEIKFLLHFVKESKQDESGMPNNRFLAERTGGTYSTLKVQPAELEDSGVYFCASSFRGYTGELFFGEGSRLTVL.

At least ten counts were recorded for this clonotype. This sequence joins TRBV21-1 and TRBJ2-7; the table's D call, TRBD1, was not checked against the DNA. TRBV21-1 is annotated as a pseudogene. The CDR3 has 15 amino acids. The CDR3 reads CASSKGRRGSHEQYV. CDR3 bases: TGTGCCAGCAGCAAAGGTCGGCGCGGGTCACACGAGCAGTACGTC.

This clonotype was observed a few times. The V gene is TRBV12-5, the J gene TRBJ2-1; possibly TRBD1 or TRBD2 for D (6 bases each). Trimming pared 6 bases from V and 5 bases from J, leaving 14 bases between. The CDR3 length is 14 residues. CDR1 is LGHNT, CDR2 FRNRAP, per germline. CDR3 in DNA: TGTGCTAGTGGCTTCTCCGGGGGCAACAATGAGCAGTTCTTC. It yields the protein CASGFSGGNNEQFF.

This clonotype was counted a few times. The V gene is TRBV9, the J gene TRBJ2-7, with 9 bases lining up with TRBD2. Trimming at V came to 3 bases and at J to 5 bases, leaving 12 bases not matched to a gene. This CDR3 is 16 amino acids long. Looked up from germline, CDR1 is SGDLS and CDR2 is YYNGEE. The CDR3 bases are TGTGCCAGCAGCGAAAGCGGGGGGACAGTGCCGAACGAGCAGTACTTC. This sequence encodes CASSESGGTVPNEQYF.

This clonotype was counted a few times. The chain carries TRBV13 and TRBJ2-5, with TRBD2 identical over 7 bases. Germline CDR1 and CDR2: PRHDT and FYEKMQ (reference sequence). V was pared by 4 bases and J by 2 bases, with 10 bases of the junction left unmatched. The CDR3 is made up of 16 amino acids. The CDR3 DNA reads TGTGCCAGCAGCTCCCAGCGGGGCCTTCGACAAGAGACCCAGTACTTC. Translating it yields CASSSQRGLRQETQYF.

The sample holds a few counts of this clonotype. The chain couples TRBV19 to TRBJ2-1; D call uncertain. The V gene's germline CDR1 is LNHDA and CDR2 SQIVND (reference sequence). The CDR3 extends over 15 amino acids. V lost 5 bases and J 12 bases, leaving 23 bases between the germline ends. The CDR3 coding sequence is TGTGCCAGTAGTCTTCGGCCGCCCCCAACGGTAGGGCAGTTCTTC. This encodes CASSLRPPPTVGQFF.

This clonotype was detected many times. The chain is built from TRBV5-1 and TRBJ2-2; TRBD1 matches 9 bases. The CDR3 loop spans 15 amino acids. CDR1 and CDR2 (germline): SGHRS, YFSETQ. The J segment lost 2 bases and the V segment lost 4 bases, leaving 3 bases of the junction unmatched. CDR3 nucleotide sequence: TGCGCCAGCAGCCGGGACAGGGACAACACCGGGGAGCTGTTTTTT. Translated, it gives CASSRDRDNTGELFF.

This clonotype was counted only a few times. The CDR3 coding sequence is TGTGCCAGCAGCGTACAGAGTCTCTATGGCTACACCTTC. Protein sequence: CASSVQSLYGYTF. The chain carries TRBV7-9 and TRBJ1-2, with unresolved D. This CDR3 has 13 residues. V shed 5 bases and J shed 4 bases, with 11 bases lying between them. Germline V gene data show CDR1 as SEHNR and CDR2 as FQNEAQ (reference sequence).